This T cell receptor (beta chain) appears in the sequencing data of a study of blood T cell repertoires in COVID-19. In the study overall: Samples came from the United States, Italy and Spain, spanning acute and convalescent COVID-19.

Libraries were prepared by immunoSEQ multiplex PCR; TCRdb keeps only in-frame clonotypes and omits some of them. The sample yields 250,000 or so clones, about 90% seen once. CDR3 size: 13 residues. Germline lookup yields CDR1 KGHSH and CDR2 LQKENI. V was trimmed by 3 bases and J by 6 bases, leaving 12 bases between them. The sequenced sample consisted of peripheral blood. The J gene is TRBJ2-7, the V gene TRBV18; D perhaps matches TRBD2 (6 bases). The sequence derives from a woman aged 55-70 years with COVID-19, enrolled during active disease. CDR3 DNA sequence: TGTGCCAGCTCACCTCGACGGGGGACCGAGCAGTACTTC. Amino acid sequence: CASSPRRGTEQYF.